This record looks at one T cell receptor beta chain sequence and its context. These data belong to a study of OX40 agonist ivuxolimab in advanced cancers. Sequencing was performed with immunoSEQ multiplex PCR; in TCRdb, only in-frame clones are kept and a portion is missing. The top ten clones hold around 5% of a sample with 60,000 or so clones, about 90% of them seen once. Deletions cut 10 bases from V and 6 bases from J, with 21 bases between. CDR3 length equals 15 residues. Germline CDR1 reads LNHDA; CDR2 reads SQIVND (reference sequence). The J gene is TRBJ1-4, the V gene TRBV19, with a possible D match to TRBD1 (6 bases). This TCR was recovered from an adult with an advanced solid tumor such as melanoma, head and neck, liver or kidney cancer. The sample in question was CD4+ or CD8+ T cells sorted from blood, obtained in a trial of the OX40 agonist ivuxolimab. The CDR3 region is CATKEGGGFYEKLFF. The CDR3 DNA is TGTGCCACCAAGGAGGGGGGGGGTTTTTATGAAAAACTGTTTTTT.